Listed here are 20 T cell receptor beta chains from one sample, sequenced in a study of shared clonotypes between healthy human individuals. Naive CD8 cells lacked CD45RO and underwent positive selection for CCR7, leaving out terminally differentiated effector memory CD45RA+ cells. Only in-frame clones appear in the TCRdb table, and some are missing; sequencing was by immunoSEQ multiplex PCR. The data hold hundreds of thousands of clones, with approximately 90% observed a single time. The material sequenced was naive CD8+ T cells sorted from blood. These receptors originate from a man younger than 40 in good health.

The table lists this clone with a count of one. The V call is TRBV7-2, the J call TRBJ2-7, with D tentatively TRBD2 (5 bases). The V gene lost 5 bases and the J gene lost 5 bases, with 19 bases spanning the gap. The CDR3 runs 15 residues. CDR1 is SGHTA, CDR2 FQGNSA, per germline. Written as DNA, the CDR3 is TGTGCCAGCAGCCTTTTCAGAACTAGTCTCAACGAGCAGTACTTC. Translation: CASSLFRTSLNEQYF. Full variable domain (rest looked up from reference TRBV7-2 and TRBJ2-7): GAGVSQSPSNKVTEKGKDVELRCDPISGHTALYWYRQSLGQGLEFLIYFQGNSAPDKSGLPSDRFSAERTGGSVSTLTIQRTQQEDSAVYLCASSLFRTSLNEQYFGPGTRLTVT.

To note about this clone: Within the sample, other DNA sequences also encode this same CDR3. V is TRBV11-2 and J is TRBJ2-5; D uncertain. Germline CDR1 is SGHAT and CDR2 is FQNNGV. The CDR3 runs 12 residues. V dropped 2 bases and J dropped 3 bases, with 4 bases sitting between them. Here the CDR3 reads CASSLLEETQYF. In DNA form, the CDR3 reads TGTGCCAGCAGCTTACTTGAAGAGACCCAGTACTTC.

The chain is built from TRBV7-9 and TRBJ2-1, with 9 bases that match TRBD1. With V trimmed by 3 bases and J by 4 bases, 7 bases remained unmatched. This CDR3 is 16 amino acids long. Germline V gene sequence: CDR1 SEHNR, CDR2 FQNEAQ (reference sequence). CDR3 sequence reads: CASSFHGTGSYNEQFF. CDR3 nucleotide sequence: TGTGCCAGCAGCTTCCACGGGACAGGGTCGTACAATGAGCAGTTCTTC.

V is TRBV28 and J is TRBJ2-1; D tentatively reads TRBD1 or TRBD2 (5 bases each). The germline gives CDR1 MDHEN, CDR2 SYDVKM. The CDR3 covers 17 residues. The V gene lost 2 bases and the J gene lost 7 bases, with 21 bases spanning the gap. CDR3 sequence: CASSLILRGDGGNEQFF. DNA for the CDR3: TGTGCCAGCAGTTTAATCCTTCGGGGCGATGGTGGGAATGAGCAGTTCTTC.

This chain joins TRBV6-5 and TRBJ2-1; no clear D gene. This CDR3 is 12 amino acids long. Germline CDR1 is MNHEY and CDR2 is SVGAGI. Trimming cost V 10 bases and J 3 bases, with 10 bases left between them. CDR3 sequence (DNA): TGTGCCATTGGGGTCGACTACAATGAGCAGTTCTTC. Translating it yields CAIGVDYNEQFF.

The genes are TRBV7-9 and TRBJ2-1, with D possibly matching TRBD2 (7 bases). The CDR3 runs to 15 residues. Per the germline V gene, CDR1 is SEHNR and CDR2 is FQNEAQ (reference sequence). Trimming cost V 1 base and J 4 bases, with 11 bases left between them. The CDR3 sequence: CASSLEGDYYNEQFF. DNA of the CDR3: TGTGCCAGCAGCTTAGAGGGGGACTATTACAATGAGCAGTTCTTC.

This chain connects TRBV29-1 to TRBJ2-1; D is unclear. Germline CDR1 is SQVTM and CDR2 is ANQGSEA. The ends were cut back, 0 bases at V and 6 bases at J, with 9 bases in the middle. The CDR3 is made up of 13 amino acids. CDR3 bases: TGCAGCGTTGAAGATACTCCCGTCAATGAGCAGTTCTTC. Amino acid sequence: CSVEDTPVNEQFF.

The chain carries TRBV19 and TRBJ2-7; 7 positions match TRBD2. The V gene's germline CDR1 is LNHDA and CDR2 SQIVND (reference sequence). J gave up 0 bases and V 0 bases, and 2 bases lay outside the gene matches. The CDR3 is made up of 15 amino acids. CDR3 DNA sequence: TGTGCCAGTAGTATAGATGGCGGGAGCTCCTACGAGCAGTACTTC. Amino acids: CASSIDGGSSYEQYF.

The CDR3 bases are TGTGCCAGCAGCCTTCGGACTAGCGGGAGGACAGATACGCAGTATTTT. This translates into CASSLRTSGRTDTQYF. The rearrangement uses TRBV9 and TRBJ2-3, with 14 positions matching TRBD2. From germline, CDR1 is SGDLS and CDR2 YYNGEE. CDR3 length: 16 residues. V trimming: 4 bases; J trimming: 3 bases; junction bases outside the gene matches: 4.

The V call is TRBV2, the J call TRBJ2-3; D is unclear. The CDR3 extends over 15 amino acids. V was clipped by 8 bases and J by 4 bases, with 19 bases between them. Germline V gene data show CDR1 as SNHLY and CDR2 as FYNNEI. In nucleotides, the CDR3 is TGTGCCAGCCGGTTAGTCTCTACAATTGCAGATACGCAGTATTTT. Its protein is CASRLVSTIADTQYF.

The rearrangement uses TRBV28 and TRBJ2-7, with a tentative D call TRBD2 (6 bases). Deletions cut 10 bases from V and 2 bases from J, with 18 bases between. The CDR3 totals 14 residues. The V gene's germline CDR1 is MDHEN and CDR2 SYDVKM. In nucleotides, the CDR3 is TGTGCCACCTCATCCCCGGGGGAGACCTACGAGCAGTACTTC. It is translated as CATSSPGETYEQYF.

This chain uses TRBV19 with TRBJ2-2; D perhaps matches TRBD1 (5 bases). Trimming removed 2 bases from V and 1 base from J, with 5 bases in between. The CDR3 totals 14 residues. Germline CDR1 and CDR2: LNHDA and SQIVND (reference sequence). CDR3 loop: CASSITGNTGELFF. In DNA form, the CDR3 reads TGTGCCAGTAGTATAACAGGGAACACCGGGGAGCTGTTTTTT.

This clone was seen only a few times. J is TRBJ2-7 and V is TRBV27; D may correspond to TRBD1 or TRBD2 (5 bases each). The CDR3 extends over 13 amino acids. Trimming left V 3 bases short and J 3 bases short, with 9 bases between. In germline, CDR1 is MNHEY, CDR2 SMNVEV (reference sequence). The CDR3 region is CASSFGAVYEQYF. The CDR3 DNA reads TGTGCCAGCAGTTTCGGGGCAGTCTACGAGCAGTACTTC.

This rearrangement joins TRBV28 to TRBJ2-3, with D unclear. Germline CDR1 and CDR2: MDHEN and SYDVKM. CDR3 length: 12 residues. V dropped 4 bases and J dropped 6 bases, with 8 bases sitting between them. The CDR3, as DNA: TGTGCCAGCAGTTCAAGGCGGGATACGCAGTATTTT. This encodes CASSSRRDTQYF.

Only one count was recorded for this clone. The genes are TRBV11-2 and TRBJ2-7, with D tentatively TRBD1 or TRBD2 (5 bases each). The V and J ends lost 1 base and 4 bases respectively, with 11 bases between them. The CDR3 is 14 amino acids. CDR1 is SGHAT, CDR2 FQNNGV, per germline. For the CDR3, the DNA is TGTGCCAGCAGCTTAGTCCCAGGGAGTTACGAGCAGTACTTC. This encodes CASSLVPGSYEQYF. The whole variable domain, filled in from reference TRBV11-2 and TRBJ2-7, reads EAGVAQSPRYKIIEKRQSVAFWCNPISGHATLYWYQQILGQGPKLLIQFQNNGVVDDSQLPKDRFSAERLKGVDSTLKIQPAKLEDSAVYLCASSLVPGSYEQYFGPGTRLTVT.

The chain couples TRBV5-6 to TRBJ1-5, with D unresolved. This CDR3 comprises 14 residues. Germline-derived CDR1 and CDR2 are SGHDT and YYEEEE. Between the trimmed V and J ends, which lost 0 bases and 1 base, there was a span of 5 bases. CDR3 sequence reads: CASSLGTSNQPQHF. Here the CDR3 DNA reads TGTGCCAGCAGCTTGGGGACCAGCAATCAGCCCCAGCATTTT.

V and J are TRBV28 and TRBJ2-1, with D possibly TRBD2 on 6 matching bases. The CDR3 is 15 amino acids. Germline lookup yields CDR1 MDHEN and CDR2 SYDVKM. Between the trimmed V and J ends, which lost 6 bases and 3 bases, there was a span of 15 bases. The CDR3 spells CASSLAGSDYNEQFF. Here the CDR3 DNA reads TGTGCCAGCAGCCTTGCGGGATCAGACTACAATGAGCAGTTCTTC.

The rearrangement links TRBV29-1 to TRBJ2-2, with 7 bases aligning to TRBD2. V lost 4 bases and J lost 5; bases outside the gene matches: 4. Looked up from germline, CDR1 is SQVTM and CDR2 is ANQGSEA. CDR3 length: 13 residues. The CDR3 here is CSVVFSGTGELFF. CDR3 DNA: TGCAGCGTTGTTTTTAGCGGGACCGGGGAGCTGTTTTTT.

The rearrangement joins TRBV4-2 to TRBJ1-1; D unresolved. Germline CDR1 is LGHNA and CDR2 is YNFKEQ. The V gene lost 3 bases and the J gene lost 0 bases, with 11 bases spanning the gap. CDR3 length: 15 residues. The CDR3 loop reads CASSHVSGMNTEAFF. Written as DNA, the CDR3 is TGTGCCAGCAGCCATGTCTCGGGGATGAACACTGAAGCTTTCTTT.

This chain joins TRBV4-3 and TRBJ1-3; D is unresolved. The CDR3 runs 15 residues. Germline CDR1 and CDR2: LGHNA and YSLEER. Trimming removed 1 base at V and 0 bases at J, with 7 bases between. CDR3 sequence: CASSQASHSGNTIYF. The CDR3 DNA follows: TGCGCCAGCAGCCAAGCCTCCCACTCTGGAAACACCATATATTTT.